A few counts support the clone carrying this T cell receptor beta chain. Its target is unknown. This sample was taken from a study of blood T cells in healthy people across ages. Regarding the study as a whole: Higher diversity, along with more naive CD4+ cells, distinguished long-lived donors from aged donors. Among T cells, TCR beta diversity per million cells dropped roughly linearly as age rose.

The germline V gene encodes CDR1 MGHRA and CDR2 YSYEKL. CDR3 length equals 12 residues. V was clipped by 2 bases and J by 6 bases, with 7 bases between them. Using a J-beta primer mix together with a sample-barcoded 5' primer, a second PCR was run for roughly 7 to 11 cycles. TCRdb re-called the 5' RACE reads through MiXCR, storing one row per CDR3 protein. Seen here are about 1.6 million distinct CDR3 sequences, roughly 30% observed once, and the top ten hold 10% to 12%. The clonotype comes from a woman aged 25 to 39 in good health. V and J are TRBV4-1 and TRBJ1-1; D is uncertain. Sequencing was performed on blood. CDR3 sequence (DNA): TGCGCCAGCAGCCAACCGTTCGCTGAAGCTTTCTTT. It yields the protein CASSQPFAEAFF.